Sequencing of this T cell receptor beta chain was carried out in a study of blood T cell repertoires in COVID-19. The overall study: The origin of the acute and convalescent COVID-19 samples was the United States, Italy and Spain. In each case, the material was cDNA or gDNA derived from T cells, B-cell-depleted T cells, or PBMCs.

In the authors' workflow: Reference gene primer amplification gave nucleated cell count estimates. Here immunoSEQ multiplex PCR was the method, and the copy in TCRdb shows in-frame clones only, minus some. The V and J calls and the clone size are those of that table, but D and trimming were determined from the DNA. The sample records around 29,000 clones, around nine tenths being singletons. V lost 1 base and J 3 bases, leaving 9 bases between the germline ends. There are 15 residues in the CDR3. Germline CDR1 reads LGHDT; CDR2 reads YNNKEL (reference sequence). The clonotype was recovered from a human donor with active COVID-19. The donor label of this sample is uncertain. The chain recombines TRBV3-1 (or the pseudogene TRBV3-2) with TRBJ2-2; no clear D. The source material was peripheral blood. CDR3 protein: CASSQGRLHTGELFF. The CDR3 DNA follows: TGTGCCAGCAGCCAAGGGAGATTACACACCGGGGAGCTGTTTTTT.